The source of this T cell receptor beta chain is a study of blood T cell repertoires in COVID-19. Turning to the study itself: Samples of COVID-19 (acute and convalescent) were obtained from the United States, Italy and Spain. Sources were T cells, B-cell-depleted T cells, or PBMCs; the material itself was cDNA or gDNA.

Authors' analysis steps: Scientists estimated how many nucleated cells there were by amplifying reference gene primers. Sequencing used immunoSEQ multiplex PCR; TCRdb keeps in-frame clones, though not all of them. That table gives V, J and clone size, and the DNA gave D and trimming. There are 61,000 or so clones in the sample; roughly 90% occur only once, and around 21% lies in the top ten. The germline CDR1 and CDR2 sequences are SGDLS and YYNGEE. CDR3 length: 13 residues. V was cut by 4 bases and J by 3 bases, with 10 bases left in between. This rearrangement joins TRBV9 to TRBJ2-5; D is uncertain. The sequenced sample was peripheral blood. This TCR was recovered from a woman in her fifties or sixties with active or convalescent COVID-19. CDR3 sequence reads: CASSPSPEETQYF. Here the CDR3 DNA reads TGTGCCAGCAGCCCCTCCCCCGAAGAGACCCAGTACTTC.